The present entry profiles one T cell receptor (beta chain) with its context. What it binds is not known. The record originates from a study of CD4+ T cells in melanoma. The CDR3 covers 17 residues. CDR1 and CDR2 (germline): SGDLS, YYNGEE. Trimming took off 3 bases at V and 4 bases at J, with 22 bases between the two ends. Study-wide points: Neoantigen-specific CD4+ T cells in melanoma reportedly had diverse differentiation states. CD8+ T cell, macrophage and B cell function reportedly correlated with neoantigen-specific CD4+ T cells.

Sequenced by immunoSEQ multiplex PCR; TCRdb stores in-frame clones only, minus some. The sample holds about 140,000 clones, about nine tenths seen once. This TCR derives from a human donor with melanoma. This chain joins TRBV9 and TRBJ2-5; D assignment may be TRBD1 or TRBD2 (6 bases each). The CDR3 DNA follows: TGTGCCAGCAGCGCGGAGGGGGGACAAAAGAGAGGAGAGACCCAGTACTTC. It specifies CASSAEGGQKRGETQYF.